The next 10 T cell receptor beta chains were all read from a single sample in a study of T cell responses to AZD1222 COVID-19 vaccine. Libraries were prepared by immunoSEQ multiplex PCR; TCRdb keeps only in-frame clonotypes and omits some of them. The sample shows 150,000 to 200,000 clones, approximately 94% of them seen only once. Sequences were derived from peripheral blood, sampled 28 days after the second AZD1222 dose. The origin of the receptors is an adult who received the AZD1222 COVID-19 vaccine.

The J gene is TRBJ2-7, the V gene TRBV28, with D uncertain. V lost 4 bases and J 2 bases, leaving 9 bases between the germline ends. The CDR3 runs 13 residues. Germline-derived CDR1 and CDR2 are MDHEN and SYDVKM. CDR3 sequence reads: CASSSQPTYEQYF. In DNA, the CDR3 is TGTGCCAGCAGTTCTCAACCCACCTACGAGCAGTACTTC.

The gene calls are TRBV6-5 and TRBJ1-2; D is unresolved. The CDR3 covers 15 residues. V lost 0 bases and J 4 bases, leaving 12 bases between the germline ends. Germline CDR1 and CDR2: MNHEY and SVGAGI. CDR3 nucleotide sequence: TGTGCCAGCAGTTACTCTGGACGGGGTGTCTATGGCTACACCTTC. Translation gives CASSYSGRGVYGYTF.

CDR3 protein: CASSILKEGREQETQYF. CDR3 DNA sequence: TGTGCCAGCAGCATCCTGAAAGAGGGGCGGGAACAAGAGACCCAGTACTTC. The chain joins TRBV21-1 to TRBJ2-5; the table's D call of TRBD2 was not tested on the DNA. TRBV21-1 is marked as a pseudogene. The CDR3 is made up of 17 amino acids.

This chain connects TRBV5-4 to TRBJ2-5; D is perhaps TRBD2 (6 bases). The CDR3 covers 14 residues. V lost 4 bases and J lost 5, with 15 bases in between. Germline assignment: CDR1 SGHNT and CDR2 YYREEE (reference sequence). The CDR3 coding sequence is TGTGCCAGCAGCGCAATGGGCGGGGCGGAGACCCAGTACTTC. Protein: CASSAMGGAETQYF. The full variable domain, its missing parts supplied by reference TRBV5-4 and TRBJ2-5, is ETGVTQSPTHLIKTRGQQVTLRCSSQSGHNTVSWYQQALGQGPQFIFQYYREEENGRGNFPPRFSGLQFPNYSSELNVNALELDDSALYLCASSAMGGAETQYFGPGTRLLVL.

This chain connects TRBV3-1 (or the pseudogene TRBV3-2) to TRBJ1-3; D might be TRBD1 (5 bases). Trimming took off 5 bases at V and 2 bases at J, with 13 bases between the two ends. The CDR3 totals 15 residues. Germline V lookup: CDR1 LGHDT, CDR2 YNNKEL (reference sequence). CDR3 bases: TGTGCCAGCAGCAGGGCAGGGAGTCCTGGAAACACCATATATTTT. The encoded protein is CASSRAGSPGNTIYF.

CDR3 DNA: TGCGCCAGCAGCTCGAAAGGGGATGACACCGGGGAGCTGTTTTTT. Translating it yields CASSSKGDDTGELFF. The chain joins TRBV5-1 to TRBJ2-2, with a tentative D call TRBD1 (5 bases). The CDR3 covers 15 residues. The V and J ends lost 3 bases and 3 bases respectively, with 12 bases between them. Germline V gene lookup returns CDR1 SGHRS and CDR2 YFSETQ.

V is TRBV5-1 and J is TRBJ2-2; D ambiguous. Trimming shortened V by 4 bases and J by 8 bases, and 9 bases separated the two germline ends. CDR3 length: 12 amino acids. Germline assignment: CDR1 SGHRS and CDR2 YFSETQ. The CDR3: CASSSNLGELFF. CDR3 nucleotides: TGCGCCAGCAGCAGTAACTTAGGGGAGCTGTTTTTT.

The chain is built from TRBV2 and TRBJ2-1; no firm D call. The CDR3 extends over 11 amino acids. Trimming removed 3 bases from V and 4 bases from J, with 1 base in between. Germline V lookup: CDR1 SNHLY, CDR2 FYNNEI. The DNA for the CDR3 is TGTGCCAGCAGTGAGTACAATGAGCAGTTCTTC. Its protein product is CASSEYNEQFF.

J is TRBJ2-7 and V is TRBV27; D is perhaps TRBD2 (6 bases). The CDR3 has 15 amino acids. Trimming cost V 3 bases and J 2 bases, with 14 bases left between them. Germline lookup yields CDR1 MNHEY and CDR2 SMNVEV (reference sequence). This CDR3 reads CASSLLAGMPYEQYF. The CDR3 DNA sequence: TGTGCCAGCAGTTTGCTTGCGGGAATGCCCTACGAGCAGTACTTC.

The rearrangement uses TRBV6-5 and TRBJ2-2; a weak D match, TRBD2 (5 bases). Trimming took 2 bases from V and 4 from J, leaving 11 bases between them. The CDR3 is 15 residues long. The V gene's germline CDR1 is MNHEY and CDR2 SVGAGI. Here the CDR3 DNA reads TGTGCCAGCAGTTACGGAGCGGCCCCCACCGGGGAGCTGTTTTTT. Protein sequence: CASSYGAAPTGELFF.